Below, one T cell receptor beta chain is given with its context. Its specificity is unknown. This sample was included in a study of T cells expressing NK-cell markers. Study in general: It was sorted CD3+CD56+NKG2C+, CD3+CD56+NKG2C- and CD3+CD56-NKG2C+ T cells that supplied the TCR beta repertoires. Broader study findings: Clarity on HCMV specificity was lacking for the expanded NKG2C+ T cell clones.

TCRdb re-called the 5' RACE reads; one entry per CDR3 protein, DNA not given. This sample lists over 100,000 distinct CDR3 sequences; its ten largest clones have roughly 18%. The sequenced material came from blood T cells: a sorted CD56 or NKG2C T cell subset, CD4+ or CD8+ T cells, or bulk PBMC T cells (not recorded which). The receptor was isolated from a woman aged 18 to 75 in good health.

CDR3 sequence reads: CASSVGPGYEQYF. The chain uses TRBV9 and TRBJ2-7; TCRdb gives TRBD1 as the D gene, but with no DNA this cannot be confirmed. The CDR3 sequence is 13 residues long. CDR1 and CDR2 from the germline V gene are SGDLS and YYNGEE.